A selection of T cell receptor beta chains follows, all from one sample in a study of blood T cell repertoires in COVID-19. Sequencing was performed with immunoSEQ multiplex PCR; in TCRdb, only in-frame clones are kept and a portion is missing. Altogether under 200,000 clones are present, around nine tenths being singletons, with the ten largest covering around 1.7%. Specimen: peripheral blood. The receptors were sampled from a man between 18 and 29 years old with active or convalescent COVID-19. CDR3s include the opening cysteine and the closing phenylalanine or tryptophan. The D gene is left open where the match is weak. The size of a clone is reported for some rows only, either as once, few or many, or as a class for expanded clones.

J | D | V | size | CDR3 | DNA
TRBJ2-1 | - | TRBV11-3 | - | CASSLEAYNEQFF | TGTGCCAGCAGCTTAGAAGCGTACAATGAGCAGTTCTTC
TRBJ2-3 | TRBD2 | TRBV30 | - | CAWSRRGGRTDTQYF | TGTGCCTGGAGTAGGCGGGGGGGCCGAACAGATACGCAGTATTTT
TRBJ2-3 | TRBD2 | TRBV12-3/TRBV12-4 | once | CASRLAATDTQYF | TGTGCCAGCAGACTAGCGGCAACAGATACGCAGTATTTT
TRBJ2-5 | - | TRBV27 | - | CASRRVGGRPQETQYF | TGTGCCAGCAGACGCGTCGGCGGGCGACCCCAAGAGACCCAGTACTTC
TRBJ2-5 | TRBD2 | TRBV11-2 | - | CASTETSGFQETQYF | TGTGCCAGCACAGAGACTAGCGGGTTCCAAGAGACCCAGTACTTC
TRBJ1-1 | TRBD1 | TRBV6-2/TRBV6-3 | - | CASSYSITGGTEAFF | TGTGCCAGCAGTTACTCGATTACAGGGGGAACTGAAGCTTTCTTT
TRBJ2-1 | TRBD2 | TRBV18 | - | CASSGLAGGGDEQFF | TGTGCCAGCTCGGGACTAGCGGGAGGCGGCGATGAGCAGTTCTTC
TRBJ2-7 | - | TRBV4-2 | many | CASSQEASSASDEQYF | TGTGCCAGCAGCCAAGAAGCCTCTAGCGCTTCGGACGAGCAGTACTTC
TRBJ2-2 | - | TRBV12-5 | - | CASGPPGVDTGELFF | TGTGCTAGTGGTCCCCCCGGGGTTGACACCGGGGAGCTGTTTTTT
TRBJ1-2 | TRBD1 | TRBV7-9 | - | CASSPWGGQGTYGYTF | TGTGCCAGCAGCCCCTGGGGGGGACAGGGCACATATGGCTACACCTTC
TRBJ1-2 | TRBD1 | TRBV19 | - | CASTGDRVRGYTF | TGTGCCAGTACCGGAGACAGGGTTCGTGGCTACACCTTC
TRBJ2-2 | - | TRBV27 | - | CASSDYDAGPGTGELFF | TGTGCCAGCAGCGATTATGATGCTGGACCGGGGACCGGGGAGCTGTTTTTT
TRBJ1-5 | - | TRBV3-1/TRBV3-2 | - | CASSRGLGQPQHF | TGTGCCAGCAGCCGAGGACTCGGTCAGCCCCAGCATTTT
TRBJ2-3 | TRBD1 | TRBV5-4 | - | CASSLEQGFYGTQYF | TGTGCCAGCAGCTTGGAACAGGGGTTTTATGGTACGCAGTATTTT
TRBJ2-5 | - | TRBV5-6 | - | CASSLSTGWGQETQYF | TGTGCCAGCAGCTTATCCACAGGGTGGGGACAAGAGACCCAGTACTTC
TRBJ1-1 | - | TRBV10-1 | - | CASSEAGLNTEAFF | TGCGCCAGCAGTGAGGCGGGTCTGAACACTGAAGCTTTCTTT
TRBJ1-1 | - | TRBV6-5 | - | CASSPTERANTEAFF | TGTGCCAGCAGTCCTACCGAGAGGGCGAACACTGAAGCTTTCTTT
TRBJ1-2 | - | TRBV30 | - | CAWGRGLYGYTF | TGTGCCTGGGGGAGAGGTTTATATGGCTACACCTTC
TRBJ1-2 | - | TRBV11-2 | - | CASSSRLSNYGYTF | TGTGCCAGCAGCTCAAGACTATCCAACTATGGCTACACCTTC
TRBJ2-2 | TRBD2 | TRBV30 | - | CAWRQTGGRIGELFF | TGTGCCTGGAGGCAGACGGGGGGGCGAATCGGGGAGCTGTTTTTT
TRBJ2-4 | - | TRBV5-6 | - | CASSLSWVQGAKNIQYF | TGTGCCAGCAGCTTGTCGTGGGTGCAGGGAGCCAAAAACATTCAGTACTTC
TRBJ2-3 | - | TRBV9 | - | CASSGGLPPGDTQYF | TGTGCCAGCAGCGGAGGACTTCCCCCGGGAGATACGCAGTATTTT
TRBJ2-2 | TRBD2 | TRBV4-2 | - | CASSQGSAGEGTGELFF | TGTGCCAGCAGCCAAGGGTCAGCGGGAGAGGGCACCGGGGAGCTGTTTTTT
TRBJ2-1 | - | TRBV9 | - | CASSVGSGQRSYEQFF | TGTGCCAGCAGCGTTGGAAGCGGTCAGCGGTCTTATGAGCAGTTCTTC
TRBJ2-1 | TRBD2 | TRBV6-2/TRBV6-3 | - | CASSYKLAGMVEQFF | TGTGCCAGCAGTTACAAACTAGCGGGAATGGTTGAGCAGTTCTTC
TRBJ2-3 | - | TRBV5-1 | - | CASSTDNTQYF | TGCGCCAGCAGCACCGACAATACGCAGTATTTT
TRBJ2-5 | TRBD2 | TRBV15 | few | CATSRSAGGPETQYF | TGTGCCACCAGCAGGTCAGCGGGGGGGCCCGAGACCCAGTACTTC
TRBJ2-2 | - | TRBV4-3 | - | CASSHTGTRNTGELFF | TGCGCCAGCAGCCATACCGGGACAAGGAACACCGGGGAGCTGTTTTTT
TRBJ2-7 | TRBD1 | TRBV9 | - | CASSVGTGTYEQYF | TGTGCCAGCAGCGTGGGGACAGGGACTTACGAGCAGTACTTC